The 27 T cell receptor beta chains presented below share a single source sample, sequenced in a study of radiotherapy plus CTLA-4 blockade in lung cancer. Repertoires were generated with immunoSEQ multiplex PCR, while TCRdb's copy carries only in-frame clones and drops some. In the table there are 40,000 to 50,000 clones, 70% to 80% of which are singletons. This material consisted of peripheral blood, taken from a patient treated with radiotherapy plus ipilimumab. All receptors come from a human donor with non-small cell lung cancer who had stable disease on radiotherapy plus ipilimumab.

The chain joins TRBV29-1 to TRBJ2-6; weak D call: TRBD1 (6 bases). The germline gives CDR1 SQVTM, CDR2 ANQGSEA. This CDR3 region has 19 residues. Deletions cut 4 bases from V and 0 bases from J, with 22 bases between. CDR3 nucleotide sequence: TGCAGCGTTGTGGGGCCTGGGCAGGGGAAAAACTCTGGGGCCAACGTCCTGACTTTC. Translating it yields CSVVGPGQGKNSGANVLTF.

CDR3 amino acids: CAWSPSGGRTSYF. The CDR3 bases are TGTGCCTGGAGTCCCTCAGGAGGCAGAACGTCGTACTTC. The chain has TRBV30 and TRBJ2-7, with D possibly being TRBD2 (5 bases). Germline CDR1 is GTSNPN and CDR2 is SVGIG (reference sequence). The CDR3 consists of 13 residues. V was trimmed by 2 bases and J by 12 bases, leaving 20 bases between them. Complete variable domain (other parts from reference TRBV30 and TRBJ2-7): SQTIHQWPATLVQPVGSPLSLECTVEGTSNPNLYWYRQAAGRGLQLLFYSVGIGQISSEVPQNLSASRPQDRQFILSSKKLLLSDSGFYLCAWSPSGGRTSYFGPGTRLTVT.

This clone was found once. The chain uses TRBV9 and TRBJ2-1; 13 nucleotides match TRBD2. With 3 bases clipped from V and 6 bases from J, the junction kept 6 bases outside the gene matches. Germline CDR1 is SGDLS and CDR2 is YYNGEE. The length of the CDR3 is 16 residues. CDR3 amino acids: CASSAQGLAGCNEQFF. CDR3 bases: TGTGCCAGCAGCGCTCAGGGACTAGCGGGGTGCAATGAGCAGTTCTTC.

This clone showed up just a few times. V is TRBV5-1 and J is TRBJ2-5; 7 bases agree with TRBD2. The CDR3 extends over 15 amino acids. V gave up 5 bases and J gave up 2 bases; unmatched junction bases: 9. Germline-derived CDR1 and CDR2 are SGHRS and YFSETQ. As DNA, the CDR3 is TGCGCCAGCAGTGTGGTCGGGGGGATACAAGAGACCCAGTACTTC. Translation gives CASSVVGGIQETQYF. The whole variable domain, filled in from reference TRBV5-1 and TRBJ2-5, reads KAGVTQTPRYLIKTRGQQVTLSCSPISGHRSVSWYQQTPGQGLQFLFEYFSETQRNKGNFPGRFSGRQFSNSRSEMNVSTLELGDSALYLCASSVVGGIQETQYFGPGTRLLVL.

This chain's CDR3 is CASSAGGGQGALRSSPLHF. The CDR3 bases are TGCGCCAGCAGCGCGGGGGGGGGACAGGGGGCGCTTCGGTCTTCACCCCTCCACTTT. J is TRBJ1-6 and V is TRBV5-1; 12 nucleotides agree with TRBD1. Losses at the gene ends were 4 bases for V and 9 bases for J; bases not matched to a gene: 17. The CDR3 runs to 19 residues. Germline V gene lookup returns CDR1 SGHRS and CDR2 YFSETQ.

The table lists this clone with a few counts. CDR3 residues: CASSIAPSGGAENEQFF. The CDR3 nucleotides are TGTGCCAGTAGTATTGCCCCAAGCGGGGGGGCGGAGAATGAGCAGTTCTTC. This sequence joins TRBV19 and TRBJ2-1; 10 bases are a match to TRBD2. After removal of 3 bases from V and 7 bases from J, the junction contained 12 bases not matched to a gene. This CDR3 has 17 residues. The germline V gene encodes CDR1 LNHDA and CDR2 SQIVND (reference sequence).

V is TRBV25-1 and J is TRBJ2-1; 11 bases fit TRBD2. After removal of 4 bases from V and 2 bases from J, the junction contained 7 bases not matched to a gene. Germline V lookup: CDR1 MGHDK, CDR2 SYGVNS. This CDR3 spans 17 amino acids. Here the CDR3 DNA reads TGTGCCAGCAGTGTACTAGCGGGGGAGCGGGCCTACAATGAGCAGTTCTTC. Translating gives CASSVLAGERAYNEQFF. The entire variable domain, with the rest obtained from reference TRBV25-1 and TRBJ2-1, is as follows: EADIYQTPRYLVIGTGKKITLECSQTMGHDKMYWYQQDPGMELHLIHYSYGVNSTEKGDLSSESTVSRIRTEHFPLTLESARPSHTSQYLCASSVLAGERAYNEQFFGPGTRLTVL.

The V call is TRBV7-9, the J call TRBJ1-6, with TRBD1 identical over 7 bases. Per germline, CDR1 SEHNR and CDR2 FQNEAQ (reference sequence). J was trimmed by 9 bases and V by 5 bases; bases with no gene match: 7. The CDR3 extends over 14 amino acids. The CDR3 loop is CASSRGQLASPLHF. The CDR3 nucleotides read TGTGCCAGCAGCCGGGGACAGCTTGCTTCACCCCTCCACTTT.

The chain uses TRBV7-3 and TRBJ2-5, with 7 nucleotides matching TRBD1. There are 15 residues in the CDR3. J lost 1 base, V lost 5 bases, and 7 bases had no gene match. Per the germline V gene, CDR1 is SGHTA and CDR2 is FQGTGA. CDR3 nucleotide sequence: TGTGCCAGCAGCCCGGGACAGAGGAGCCAAGAGACCCAGTACTTC. Amino acid sequence: CASSPGQRSQETQYF. Looking up the rest from reference TRBV7-3 and TRBJ2-5 gives the full variable domain: GAGVSQTPSNKVTEKGKYVELRCDPISGHTALYWYRQSLGQGPEFLIYFQGTGAADDSGLPNDRFFAVRPEGSVSTLKIQRTERGDSAVYLCASSPGQRSQETQYFGPGTRLLVL.

The count of this clone is one. This chain links TRBV5-1 with TRBJ2-5, with D tentatively TRBD2 (7 bases). The CDR3 runs to 13 residues. CDR1 SGHRS and CDR2 YFSETQ come from the germline V gene. V was clipped by 7 bases and J by 5 bases, with 15 bases between them. CDR3 protein: CASSKGGLETQYF. CDR3 DNA: TGCGCCAGCTCCAAGGGGGGGTTGGAGACCCAGTACTTC.

The J gene is TRBJ2-3, the V gene TRBV19, with TRBD1 matching over 7 bases. Germline loops: CDR1 LNHDA, CDR2 SQIVND (reference sequence). The CDR3 covers 15 residues. V dropped 5 bases and J dropped 2; count of bases not matched to a gene: 7. The CDR3 bases are TGTGCCAGTAGTCGTACAGGGGCCGCCACAGATACGCAGTATTTT. It yields the protein CASSRTGAATDTQYF.

J is TRBJ2-5 and V is TRBV11-3; TRBD1 is a possible D gene (6 bases). Trimming removed 5 bases at V and 9 bases at J, with 25 bases between. Germline CDR1 SGHNT, CDR2 YENEEA. This CDR3 has 16 amino acids. This CDR3 is CASSHSTGLMGLAQYF. The CDR3, as DNA: TGTGCCAGCAGCCACTCGACAGGCCTAATGGGATTGGCCCAGTACTTC.

The J gene is TRBJ2-5, the V gene TRBV7-8; TRBD2 aligns across 14 bases. Per germline, CDR1 SGHVS and CDR2 FQNEAQ. The CDR3 is made up of 19 amino acids. J was trimmed by 2 bases and V by 2 bases; bases with no gene match: 10. The CDR3 here is CASSLSPLRTSGGQETQYF. DNA of the CDR3: TGTGCCAGCAGCTTATCGCCTCTGAGGACTAGCGGGGGGCAAGAGACCCAGTACTTC.

The CDR3 DNA reads TGTGCCAGCAGCCTCCGTACTTTCTCCCTGGCCGGGGAGCTGTTTTTT. It is translated as CASSLRTFSLAGELFF. This chain joins TRBV7-9 and TRBJ2-2; D is unclear. CDR1 is SEHNR, CDR2 FQNEAQ, per germline (reference sequence). The CDR3 totals 16 residues. V was trimmed by 5 bases and J by 6 bases, leaving 19 bases between them.

This clone was seen more than once but under ten times. The chain joins TRBV19 to TRBJ1-5, with D perhaps matching TRBD1 (6 bases). The germline V and J ends were trimmed by 5 bases and 3 bases, with 11 bases remaining between them. Looked up from germline, CDR1 is LNHDA and CDR2 is SQIVND (reference sequence). This CDR3 is 14 amino acids long. DNA of the CDR3: TGTGCCAGTAGTCTTGGGGGCCTCAATCAGCCCCAGCATTTT. This translates into CASSLGGLNQPQHF.

The chain uses TRBV19 and TRBJ1-1; D not certain. Trimming removed 3 bases at V and 8 bases at J, with 13 bases between. Germline CDR1 LNHDA, CDR2 SQIVND (reference sequence). This CDR3 is 13 amino acids long. CDR3 in amino acids: CASSMRQLGEAFF. As DNA, the CDR3 is TGTGCCAGTAGTATGCGGCAGCTCGGCGAAGCTTTCTTT.

V is TRBV5-6 and J is TRBJ1-2; 10 bases are a match to TRBD1. J gave up 8 bases and V 4 bases, and 5 bases lay outside the gene matches. The CDR3 has 13 residues. The V gene's germline CDR1 is SGHDT and CDR2 YYEEEE. CDR3 nucleotide sequence: TGTGCCAGCAGCCATGGGACAGGGGAAGGCTACACCTTC. Translation: CASSHGTGEGYTF. Variable domain in full (rest from reference TRBV5-6 and TRBJ1-2): DAGVTQSPTHLIKTRGQQVTLRCSPKSGHDTVSWYQQALGQGPQFIFQYYEEEERQRGNFPDRFSGHQFPNYSSELNVNALLLGDSALYLCASSHGTGEGYTFGSGTRLTVV.

CDR3 sequence (DNA): TGTGCCAGCTCACTACAGGGAAAGGTCACTGAAGCTTTCTTT. This translates into CASSLQGKVTEAFF. J is TRBJ1-1 and V is TRBV18; D might be TRBD1 (6 bases). Germline V gene lookup returns CDR1 KGHSH and CDR2 LQKENI. This CDR3 has 14 amino acids. V gave up 4 bases and J gave up 4 bases, with 13 bases separating them. The variable domain in full, completed from reference TRBV18 and TRBJ1-1, reads NAGVMQNPRHLVRRRGQEARLRCSPMKGHSHVYWYRQLPEEGLKFMVYLQKENIIDESGMPKERFSAEFPKEGPSILRIQQVVRGDSAAYFCASSLQGKVTEAFFGQGTRLTVV.

This chain joins TRBV11-2 and TRBJ2-5; tentatively, D is TRBD1 (7 bases). The germline CDR1 and CDR2 sequences are SGHAT and FQNNGV. The V and J ends lost 5 bases and 3 bases respectively, with 16 bases between them. CDR3 size: 15 residues. This CDR3 is CASSRQGGREETQYF. The CDR3 DNA follows: TGTGCCAGCAGCCGACAGGGAGGTAGAGAAGAGACCCAGTACTTC. The full variable domain, rest sourced from reference TRBV11-2 and TRBJ2-5, is EAGVAQSPRYKIIEKRQSVAFWCNPISGHATLYWYQQILGQGPKLLIQFQNNGVVDDSQLPKDRFSAERLKGVDSTLKIQPAKLEDSAVYLCASSRQGGREETQYFGPGTRLLVL.

The V call is TRBV11-1, the J call TRBJ1-5, with D unresolved. Germline loops: CDR1 SGHAT, CDR2 FQDESV (reference sequence). The CDR3 contains 13 residues. Trimming stripped 6 bases from V and 9 bases from J, with 15 bases between. The CDR3 DNA follows: TGTGCCAGCAGTCGACTCGGCGGAGGGCCCCAGCATTTT. It translates to CASSRLGGGPQHF.

The chain is built from TRBV11-2 and TRBJ1-5; 7 nucleotides line up with TRBD1. Trimming at V came to 1 base and at J to 4 bases, leaving 4 bases not matched to a gene. Germline values: CDR1 SGHAT, CDR2 FQNNGV. The CDR3 is 15 residues long. CDR3 protein: CASSLVSGGNQPQHF. The CDR3 nucleotides read TGTGCCAGCAGCTTAGTCTCAGGGGGTAATCAGCCCCAGCATTTT. The full variable domain, in which reference TRBV11-2 and TRBJ1-5 provide the parts outside the CDR3, is EAGVAQSPRYKIIEKRQSVAFWCNPISGHATLYWYQQILGQGPKLLIQFQNNGVVDDSQLPKDRFSAERLKGVDSTLKIQPAKLEDSAVYLCASSLVSGGNQPQHFGDGTRLSIL.

Details on this clone: At one boundary the junction diverges from the germline segment, which might be a read error. This same CDR3 is encoded by further DNA sequences in the sample. The chain uses TRBV4-1 and TRBJ1-2, with a possible D match to TRBD1 (6 bases). Germline assignment: CDR1 MGHRA and CDR2 YSYEKL. This CDR3 is built from 15 residues. The CDR3 sequence is CASSPMGQGNYGYTF. As DNA, the CDR3 is TGCGCCAGTAGCCCGATGGGGCAGGGGAACTATGGCTACACCTTC.

There are a few counts of this clone. The chain links TRBV5-6 to TRBJ1-3, with TRBD1 matching over 12 bases. Trimming cost V 4 bases and J 1 base; bases outside gene matches: 6. The CDR3 loop spans 17 amino acids. Germline CDR1 and CDR2: SGHDT and YYEEEE. The CDR3 spells CASSALGQGASGNTIYF. The CDR3 DNA reads as TGTGCCAGCAGCGCGTTGGGACAGGGGGCTTCTGGAAACACCATATATTTT. The entire variable domain, with the rest obtained from reference TRBV5-6 and TRBJ1-3, is as follows: DAGVTQSPTHLIKTRGQQVTLRCSPKSGHDTVSWYQQALGQGPQFIFQYYEEEERQRGNFPDRFSGHQFPNYSSELNVNALLLGDSALYLCASSALGQGASGNTIYFGEGSWLTVV.

This chain joins TRBV12-2 and TRBJ1-1; the DNA was not compared with TRBD1, the D call given in the table. TRBV12-2 is an annotated pseudogene. The CDR3 extends over 15 amino acids. This CDR3 is CASRSRSRGNTEAFF. The CDR3 nucleotides read TGTGCAAGTCGCTCCCGCAGCAGGGGGAACACTGAAGCTTTCTTT.

The chain is built from TRBV19 and TRBJ1-6; maybe TRBD1 (6 bases). Trimming pared 4 bases from V and 6 bases from J, leaving 13 bases between. Germline V gene sequence: CDR1 LNHDA, CDR2 SQIVND (reference sequence). This CDR3 is 15 amino acids long. CDR3 in amino acids: CASSTPDSSNSPLHF. CDR3 DNA: TGTGCCAGTAGTACCCCGGACAGCAGTAATTCACCCCTCCACTTT. Full variable domain (outside the CDR3, taken from reference TRBV19 and TRBJ1-6): DGGITQSPKYLFRKEGQNVTLSCEQNLNHDAMYWYRQDPGQGLRLIYYSQIVNDFQKGDIAEGYSVSREKKESFPLTVTSAQKNPTAFYLCASSTPDSSNSPLHFGNGTRLTVT.

The chain links TRBV29-1 to TRBJ2-7; TRBD1 aligns across 10 bases. J lost 3 bases, V lost 1 base, and 9 bases had no gene match. Per germline, CDR1 SQVTM and CDR2 ANQGSEA. The CDR3 contains 16 residues. DNA for the CDR3: TGCAGCGTTGAAGCCCTCGAGACAGGGGGCCGCTACGAGCAGTACTTC. Its protein product is CSVEALETGGRYEQYF.

This sequence joins TRBV7-9 and TRBJ2-1, with a possible D match to TRBD1 (6 bases). The CDR3 contains 14 residues. The V gene lost 1 base and the J gene lost 3 bases, with 7 bases spanning the gap. CDR1 and CDR2 (germline): SEHNR, FQNEAQ (reference sequence). CDR3 residues: CASSLGTVYNEQFF. CDR3 sequence (DNA): TGTGCCAGCAGCTTAGGGACAGTCTACAATGAGCAGTTCTTC.